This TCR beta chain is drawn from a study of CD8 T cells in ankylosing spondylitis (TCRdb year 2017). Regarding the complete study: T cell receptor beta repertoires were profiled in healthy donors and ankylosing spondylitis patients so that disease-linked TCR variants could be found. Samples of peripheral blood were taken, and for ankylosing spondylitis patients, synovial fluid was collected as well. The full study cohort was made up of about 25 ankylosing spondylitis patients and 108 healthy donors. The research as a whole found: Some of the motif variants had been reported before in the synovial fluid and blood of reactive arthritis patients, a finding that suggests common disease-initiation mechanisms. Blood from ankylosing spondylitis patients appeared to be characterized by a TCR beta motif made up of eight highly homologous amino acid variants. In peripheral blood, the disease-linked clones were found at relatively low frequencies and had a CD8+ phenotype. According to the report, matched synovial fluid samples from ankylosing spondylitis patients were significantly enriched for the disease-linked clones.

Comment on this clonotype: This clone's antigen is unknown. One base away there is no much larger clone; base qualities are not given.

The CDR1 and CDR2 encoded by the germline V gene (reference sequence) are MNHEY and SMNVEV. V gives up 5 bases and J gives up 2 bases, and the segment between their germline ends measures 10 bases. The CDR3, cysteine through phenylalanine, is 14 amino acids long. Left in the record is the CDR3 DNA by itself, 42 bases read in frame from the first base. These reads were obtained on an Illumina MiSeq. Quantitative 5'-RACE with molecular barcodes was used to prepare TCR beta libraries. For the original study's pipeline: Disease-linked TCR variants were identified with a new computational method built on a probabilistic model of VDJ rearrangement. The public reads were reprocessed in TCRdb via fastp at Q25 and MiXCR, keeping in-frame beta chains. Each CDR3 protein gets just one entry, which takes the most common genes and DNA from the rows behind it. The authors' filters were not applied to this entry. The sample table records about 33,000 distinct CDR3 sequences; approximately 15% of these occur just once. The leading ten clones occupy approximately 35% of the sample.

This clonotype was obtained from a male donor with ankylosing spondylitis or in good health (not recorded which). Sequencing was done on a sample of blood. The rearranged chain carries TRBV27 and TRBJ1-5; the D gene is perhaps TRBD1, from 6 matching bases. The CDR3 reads CASSAGVGNQPQHF. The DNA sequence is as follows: TGTGCCAGCAGTGCAGGGGTAGGCAATCAGCCCCAGCATTTT.